These T cell receptor beta chains were read from a single sample in a study of OX40 agonist ivuxolimab in advanced cancers. The assay was immunoSEQ multiplex PCR, and TCRdb's table has in-frame clones only and misses some. The sample has roughly 24,000 clones; nearly 80% are singletons. This material consisted of CD4+ or CD8+ T cells sorted from blood, taken in a trial of the OX40 agonist ivuxolimab. These receptor sequences come from an adult with an advanced solid tumor such as melanoma, head and neck, liver or kidney cancer. CDR3s include the opening cysteine and the closing phenylalanine or tryptophan. The order of the fields is J gene, clone size, D gene, CDR3 length, V gene, CDR3 protein, CDR3 DNA. D genes are given only for firm matches. A clone size is listed for some rows: how often the clone was seen (once, few, many), or a class if it is expanded.

j_call: TRBJ2-5
clone_size: -
d_call: -
cdr3_length: 17
v_call: TRBV9
cdr3_aa: CASSVGPLAAAKETQYF
cdr3_nt: TGTGCCAGCAGCGTAGGACCCCTTGCGGCTGCGAAAGAGACCCAGTACTTC

j_call: TRBJ2-7
clone_size: many
d_call: -
cdr3_length: 14
v_call: TRBV14
cdr3_aa: CASSQGGRLYEQYF
cdr3_nt: TGTGCCAGCAGCCAAGGGGGACGGCTCTACGAGCAGTACTTC

j_call: TRBJ2-7
clone_size: few
d_call: -
cdr3_length: 13
v_call: TRBV7-6
cdr3_aa: CASSSRESYEQYF
cdr3_nt: TGTGCCAGCAGCTCCAGGGAATCCTACGAGCAGTACTTC

j_call: TRBJ2-7
clone_size: -
d_call: TRBD2
cdr3_length: 14
v_call: TRBV5-5
cdr3_aa: CASKAGGSSYEQYF
cdr3_nt: TGTGCCAGCAAGGCGGGGGGTAGCTCCTACGAGCAGTACTTC

j_call: TRBJ1-1
clone_size: -
d_call: TRBD1
cdr3_length: 15
v_call: TRBV7-3
cdr3_aa: CASSQDRGWNTEAFF
cdr3_nt: TGTGCCAGCAGCCAAGACAGGGGGTGGAACACTGAAGCTTTCTTT

j_call: TRBJ2-7
clone_size: -
d_call: TRBD1
cdr3_length: 14
v_call: TRBV27
cdr3_aa: CASSLAQGAYEQYF
cdr3_nt: TGTGCCAGCAGTTTAGCCCAGGGGGCCTACGAGCAGTACTTC

j_call: TRBJ1-1
clone_size: -
d_call: -
cdr3_length: 15
v_call: TRBV6-1
cdr3_aa: CASSLEAAVSTEAFF
cdr3_nt: TGTGCCAGCAGTTTAGAGGCGGCAGTATCCACTGAAGCTTTCTTT

j_call: TRBJ1-2
clone_size: -
d_call: -
cdr3_length: 13
v_call: TRBV27
cdr3_aa: CASSFYGNYGYTF
cdr3_nt: TGTGCCAGCAGTTTTTACGGGAACTATGGCTACACCTTC

j_call: TRBJ2-1
clone_size: many
d_call: -
cdr3_length: 15
v_call: TRBV19
cdr3_aa: CASRVEGRSYNEQFF
cdr3_nt: TGTGCCAGTCGTGTAGAGGGGCGCTCCTACAATGAGCAGTTCTTC

j_call: TRBJ2-7
clone_size: -
d_call: TRBD1
cdr3_length: 14
v_call: TRBV6-1
cdr3_aa: CAIIGQGGVYEQYF
cdr3_nt: TGTGCCATCATAGGACAGGGGGGAGTCTACGAGCAGTACTTC

j_call: TRBJ2-7
clone_size: many
d_call: -
cdr3_length: 13
v_call: TRBV29-1
cdr3_aa: CSVEAESSYEQYF
cdr3_nt: TGCAGCGTTGAAGCGGAGAGCTCCTACGAGCAGTACTTC

j_call: TRBJ2-4
clone_size: -
d_call: TRBD1
cdr3_length: 18
v_call: TRBV27
cdr3_aa: CASSFLGTGERAKNIQYF
cdr3_nt: TGTGCCAGCAGTTTCCTCGGGACAGGTGAAAGAGCCAAAAACATTCAGTACTTC

j_call: TRBJ2-5
clone_size: -
d_call: -
cdr3_length: 14
v_call: TRBV2
cdr3_aa: CASSEWGALKIADF
cdr3_nt: TGTGCCAGCAGTGAATGGGGGGCACTCAAGATTGCGGACTTC

j_call: TRBJ2-2
clone_size: -
d_call: TRBD1
cdr3_length: 15
v_call: TRBV28
cdr3_aa: CASSGQGANTGELFF
cdr3_nt: TGTGCCAGCAGTGGGCAGGGGGCGAACACCGGGGAGCTGTTTTTT

j_call: TRBJ2-7
clone_size: -
d_call: TRBD1
cdr3_length: 16
v_call: TRBV5-1
cdr3_aa: CASSLVRGTGGFEQYF
cdr3_nt: TGCGCCAGCAGCTTGGTTAGGGGGACAGGGGGCTTCGAGCAGTACTTC

j_call: TRBJ2-2
clone_size: -
d_call: -
cdr3_length: 16
v_call: TRBV25-1
cdr3_aa: CASTSGKGRVAGELFF
cdr3_nt: TGTGCCAGCACCTCAGGGAAGGGGAGAGTCGCCGGGGAGCTGTTTTTT

j_call: TRBJ2-7
clone_size: -
d_call: TRBD1
cdr3_length: 15
v_call: TRBV4-3
cdr3_aa: CASSQESDRGYEQYF
cdr3_nt: TGCGCCAGCAGCCAAGAGAGTGACAGGGGCTACGAGCAGTACTTC

j_call: TRBJ2-2
clone_size: -
d_call: -
cdr3_length: 13
v_call: TRBV27
cdr3_aa: CASSFSRAGELFF
cdr3_nt: TGTGCCAGCAGTTTTTCAAGGGCCGGGGAGCTGTTTTTT

j_call: TRBJ2-1
clone_size: -
d_call: -
cdr3_length: 14
v_call: TRBV18
cdr3_aa: CASSGVAAYNEQFF
cdr3_nt: TGTGCCAGCTCAGGGGTAGCGGCCTACAATGAGCAGTTCTTC

j_call: TRBJ2-2
clone_size: once
d_call: -
cdr3_length: 20
v_call: TRBV2
cdr3_aa: CASSEFPLEGLAQNTGELFF
cdr3_nt: TGTGCCAGCAGTGAATTTCCTCTTGAAGGTTTGGCGCAGAACACCGGGGAGCTGTTTTTT

j_call: TRBJ2-1
clone_size: -
d_call: TRBD2
cdr3_length: 14
v_call: TRBV4-1
cdr3_aa: CASSRAGERNEQFF
cdr3_nt: TGCGCCAGCAGCCGAGCGGGGGAGAGAAATGAGCAGTTCTTC

j_call: TRBJ2-2
clone_size: -
d_call: TRBD2
cdr3_length: 15
v_call: TRBV6-6
cdr3_aa: CASSWTSGITGELFF
cdr3_nt: TGTGCCAGCAGTTGGACTAGCGGAATCACCGGGGAGCTGTTTTTT

j_call: TRBJ1-1
clone_size: -
d_call: -
cdr3_length: 11
v_call: TRBV28
cdr3_aa: CASTGGDEAFF
cdr3_nt: TGTGCCAGCACCGGAGGGGATGAAGCTTTCTTT

j_call: TRBJ2-1
clone_size: -
d_call: -
cdr3_length: 11
v_call: TRBV28
cdr3_aa: CASSLSGEQFF
cdr3_nt: TGTGCCAGCAGTTTAAGTGGGGAGCAGTTCTTC

j_call: TRBJ2-5
clone_size: -
d_call: -
cdr3_length: 14
v_call: TRBV7-8
cdr3_aa: CASSFWRERETQYF
cdr3_nt: TGTGCCAGCAGCTTTTGGAGGGAACGGGAGACCCAGTACTTC

j_call: TRBJ2-7
clone_size: once
d_call: -
cdr3_length: 13
v_call: TRBV9
cdr3_aa: CASSPPRTYEQYF
cdr3_nt: TGTGCCAGCAGCCCCCCTCGCACCTACGAGCAGTACTTC

j_call: TRBJ2-7
clone_size: few
d_call: TRBD2
cdr3_length: 13
v_call: TRBV12-5
cdr3_aa: CASALSGGYEQYF
cdr3_nt: TGTGCTAGTGCCCTTAGCGGGGGCTACGAGCAGTACTTC

j_call: TRBJ2-1
clone_size: once
d_call: -
cdr3_length: 15
v_call: TRBV27
cdr3_aa: CASSSTGNPYNEQFF
cdr3_nt: TGTGCCAGCAGTTCAACAGGGAACCCCTACAATGAGCAGTTCTTC

j_call: TRBJ2-7
clone_size: -
d_call: -
cdr3_length: 13
v_call: TRBV7-3
cdr3_aa: CASSPAGSYEQYF
cdr3_nt: TGTGCCAGCAGCCCCGCGGGCAGCTACGAGCAGTACTTC

j_call: TRBJ2-7
clone_size: -
d_call: TRBD1
cdr3_length: 13
v_call: TRBV5-1
cdr3_aa: CASSSQGSYEQYF
cdr3_nt: TGCGCCAGCAGCTCACAGGGGTCCTACGAGCAGTACTTC

j_call: TRBJ2-1
clone_size: -
d_call: TRBD1
cdr3_length: 14
v_call: TRBV5-8
cdr3_aa: CASSLPTGNNEQFF
cdr3_nt: TGTGCCAGCAGCCTACCGACAGGGAACAATGAGCAGTTCTTC

j_call: TRBJ1-2
clone_size: -
d_call: -
cdr3_length: 15
v_call: TRBV5-6
cdr3_aa: CASSLITAGTYGYTF
cdr3_nt: TGTGCCAGCAGCTTAATTACAGCGGGCACATATGGCTACACCTTC

j_call: TRBJ1-3
clone_size: -
d_call: TRBD1
cdr3_length: 16
v_call: TRBV15
cdr3_aa: CATSRAGTGAGNTIYF
cdr3_nt: TGTGCCACCAGCAGGGCCGGGACAGGCGCTGGAAACACCATATATTTT

j_call: TRBJ1-6
clone_size: -
d_call: -
cdr3_length: 14
v_call: TRBV14
cdr3_aa: CASSQGQGNSPLHF
cdr3_nt: TGTGCCAGCAGCCAAGGCCAGGGCAATTCACCCCTCCACTTT

j_call: TRBJ1-6
clone_size: once
d_call: -
cdr3_length: 13
v_call: TRBV30
cdr3_aa: CAWLMGARTPLHF
cdr3_nt: TGTGCCTGGTTGATGGGGGCGAGGACACCCCTCCACTTT

j_call: TRBJ2-3
clone_size: -
d_call: -
cdr3_length: 17
v_call: TRBV7-2
cdr3_aa: CASSRQHSGRWTDTQYF
cdr3_nt: TGTGCCAGCAGCCGTCAACATTCAGGGCGATGGACAGATACGCAGTATTTT

j_call: TRBJ2-7
clone_size: few
d_call: TRBD1
cdr3_length: 14
v_call: TRBV30
cdr3_aa: CAWSNRDSPHEQYF
cdr3_nt: TGTGCCTGGAGTAACCGGGACAGCCCTCACGAGCAGTACTTC

j_call: TRBJ2-5
clone_size: -
d_call: -
cdr3_length: 15
v_call: TRBV4-1
cdr3_aa: CASSQSPGREETQYF
cdr3_nt: TGCGCCAGCAGCCAGAGTCCCGGGCGAGAAGAGACCCAGTACTTC

j_call: TRBJ2-3
clone_size: -
d_call: -
cdr3_length: 14
v_call: TRBV5-1
cdr3_aa: CASSLVDLTDTQYF
cdr3_nt: TGCGCCAGCAGCTTAGTTGATCTAACAGATACGCAGTATTTT

j_call: TRBJ2-2
clone_size: -
d_call: -
cdr3_length: 16
v_call: TRBV4-3
cdr3_aa: CASSQPTDGYTGELFF
cdr3_nt: TGCGCCAGCAGCCAACCGACAGATGGGTACACCGGGGAGCTGTTTTTT

j_call: TRBJ2-7
clone_size: -
d_call: -
cdr3_length: 15
v_call: TRBV9
cdr3_aa: CASSPSGWVSYEQYF
cdr3_nt: TGTGCCAGCAGCCCGAGCGGGTGGGTCTCCTACGAGCAGTACTTC

j_call: TRBJ2-1
clone_size: -
d_call: -
cdr3_length: 14
v_call: TRBV28
cdr3_aa: CASSLRGSYNEQFF
cdr3_nt: TGTGCCAGCAGTCTTAGGGGATCCTACAATGAGCAGTTCTTC

j_call: TRBJ2-7
clone_size: -
d_call: -
cdr3_length: 12
v_call: TRBV5-4
cdr3_aa: CASSLGFVEQYF
cdr3_nt: TGTGCCAGCAGCCTAGGGTTTGTCGAGCAGTACTTC

j_call: TRBJ2-2
clone_size: -
d_call: -
cdr3_length: 15
v_call: TRBV6-5
cdr3_aa: CASSYSSYGNGELFF
cdr3_nt: TGTGCCAGCAGTTACTCGTCTTACGGAAACGGGGAGCTGTTTTTT

j_call: TRBJ1-4
clone_size: -
d_call: TRBD1
cdr3_length: 14
v_call: TRBV4-3
cdr3_aa: CASSSGTGGEKLFF
cdr3_nt: TGCGCCAGCAGCTCCGGGACAGGGGGAGAAAAACTGTTTTTT

j_call: TRBJ2-2
clone_size: -
d_call: -
cdr3_length: 21
v_call: TRBV2
cdr3_aa: CASSHLPQGYSGSGNTGELFF
cdr3_nt: TGTGCCAGCAGTCACCTCCCACAGGGGTACAGCGGGAGTGGTAACACCGGGGAGCTGTTTTTT

j_call: TRBJ2-5
clone_size: -
d_call: -
cdr3_length: 12
v_call: TRBV5-1
cdr3_aa: CASSATGETQYF
cdr3_nt: TGCGCCAGCAGCGCAACGGGTGAGACCCAGTACTTC

j_call: TRBJ2-3
clone_size: -
d_call: TRBD2
cdr3_length: 14
v_call: TRBV7-6
cdr3_aa: CASSLVSGSDTQYF
cdr3_nt: TGTGCCAGCAGCTTAGTTAGCGGGAGTGATACGCAGTATTTT

j_call: TRBJ2-7
clone_size: few
d_call: -
cdr3_length: 15
v_call: TRBV9
cdr3_aa: CASSVAGFKGDTQYF
cdr3_nt: TGTGCCAGCAGCGTAGCCGGCTTTAAGGGAGACACGCAGTACTTC

j_call: TRBJ2-1
clone_size: -
d_call: -
cdr3_length: 11
v_call: TRBV5-6
cdr3_aa: CASSLWDEQFF
cdr3_nt: TGTGCCAGCAGCTTGTGGGATGAGCAGTTCTTC

j_call: TRBJ2-7
clone_size: few
d_call: -
cdr3_length: 13
v_call: TRBV10-1
cdr3_aa: CASSDTPAYEQYF
cdr3_nt: TGCGCCAGCAGCGATACACCGGCCTACGAGCAGTACTTC

j_call: TRBJ2-7
clone_size: -
d_call: -
cdr3_length: 13
v_call: TRBV6-5
cdr3_aa: CASSYGRAYEQYF
cdr3_nt: TGTGCCAGCAGTTACGGGCGGGCGTACGAGCAGTACTTC

j_call: TRBJ2-1
clone_size: -
d_call: -
cdr3_length: 17
v_call: TRBV7-9
cdr3_aa: CASSLDGARGSYNEQFF
cdr3_nt: TGTGCCAGCAGCTTAGATGGAGCGAGGGGTTCCTACAATGAGCAGTTCTTC

j_call: TRBJ2-7
clone_size: -
d_call: -
cdr3_length: 13
v_call: TRBV13
cdr3_aa: CASSQVGADEQYF
cdr3_nt: TGTGCCAGCAGCCAAGTGGGGGCCGACGAGCAGTACTTC

j_call: TRBJ2-2
clone_size: -
d_call: -
cdr3_length: 11
v_call: TRBV7-6
cdr3_aa: CASSPTGELFF
cdr3_nt: TGTGCCAGCAGCCCGACCGGGGAGCTGTTTTTT

j_call: TRBJ2-3
clone_size: -
d_call: TRBD2
cdr3_length: 13
v_call: TRBV7-9
cdr3_aa: CASSPGGSDTQYF
cdr3_nt: TGTGCCAGCAGCCCGGGAGGGTCAGATACGCAGTATTTT

j_call: TRBJ2-2
clone_size: -
d_call: -
cdr3_length: 13
v_call: TRBV15
cdr3_aa: CATSGTKVGELFF
cdr3_nt: TGTGCCACCAGCGGTACCAAGGTCGGGGAGCTGTTTTTT

j_call: TRBJ2-1
clone_size: -
d_call: -
cdr3_length: 11
v_call: TRBV4-1
cdr3_aa: CASSQGWEQFF
cdr3_nt: TGCGCCAGCAGCCAAGGGTGGGAGCAGTTCTTC

j_call: TRBJ2-1
clone_size: -
d_call: -
cdr3_length: 15
v_call: TRBV19
cdr3_aa: CASSKEGDSYNEQFF
cdr3_nt: TGTGCCAGTAGTAAAGAAGGGGACTCCTACAATGAGCAGTTCTTC

j_call: TRBJ1-1
clone_size: -
d_call: -
cdr3_length: 13
v_call: TRBV12-1
cdr3_aa: CASSATDNTEAFF
cdr3_nt: TGTGCCAGCAGCGCGACAGATAACACTGAAGCTTTCTTT